Below, one T cell receptor (beta chain) is given with its context. The antigen remains unidentified. The data were obtained in a study of OX40 agonist ivuxolimab in advanced cancers. Background on the study: Males comprised roughly four fifths of the group, whose mean age was roughly 64 years (range 23 to 79). Findings and caveats of the study: Fewer expanded clones were found on average in CD4+ than in CD8+ T cells.

The V and J ends lost 8 bases and 4 bases respectively, with 17 bases between them. The germline CDR1 and CDR2 sequences are MNHNS and SASEGT. The CDR3 length is 14 residues. Profiled with immunoSEQ multiplex PCR; TCRdb holds only in-frame clones, not every one. Seen here are tens of thousands of clones, roughly 89% observed once, and the top ten hold 0.5% to 0.6%. The source material was CD4+ or CD8+ T cells sorted from blood, sampled in a trial of the OX40 agonist ivuxolimab. The TCR comes from an adult with an advanced solid tumor such as melanoma, head and neck, liver or kidney cancer. V and J are TRBV6-1 and TRBJ1-2; no definite D call. The chain's CDR3 is CASLDRSIFYGYTF. CDR3 nucleotide sequence: TGTGCCAGCCTGGACCGATCGATTTTCTATGGCTACACCTTC.